Ten or more counts support the clone carrying this T cell receptor beta chain. The antigen is not known. The cDNA was generated by 5'RACE with 10-nucleotide random UMIs. TCRdb re-called the 5' RACE reads through MiXCR, storing one row per CDR3 protein. Among about 81,000 distinct CDR3 sequences listed, approximately 4.3% were seen once. The sample belongs to a study of neurological immune-mediated disorders. Overall study findings and caveats: Phylogenetic grouping assigned the repertoires of 18 of 34 multiple sclerosis patients to a single cluster of related CDR3 sequences. This cluster may be a repertoire-level signature. CDR3 amino acid sequences of expanded clones were not shared across subjects, a result suggesting private repertoires in all groups.

This sample's time point: longitudinal time-point 3. Preparation of the unsorted libraries drew on 2 million PBMCs stored at -80 C. The V end was cut by 5 bases, the J end by 0 bases, with 21 bases between. Germline CDR1 and CDR2: SGHDT and YYEEEE. This CDR3 region has 18 residues. The sample was PBMCs. The sequence came from a woman aged 60 to 75 with multiple sclerosis. The rearrangement joins TRBV5-6 to TRBJ1-5; D is perhaps TRBD1 (6 bases). For the CDR3, the DNA is TGTGCCAGCAGTCTGGGCGGCCGGACAGATCTTAGCAATCAGCCCCAGCATTTT. Its protein is CASSLGGRTDLSNQPQHF.